This T cell receptor beta chain was captured by sequencing in a study of T cell changes during pregnancy in multiple sclerosis. The CDR3 runs to 16 residues. Germline values: CDR1 SGHTA, CDR2 FQGNSA. V was shortened by 1 base and J by 2 bases, with 11 bases between the two germline ends. Produced via immunoSEQ multiplex PCR; TCRdb's table is partial and in-frame only. The sample holds tens of thousands of clones, 91% seen once. V gene TRBV7-2 combines with J gene TRBJ2-2; D uncertain. The clonotype was recovered from a female donor in good health, enrolled as a control in a pregnancy study. This material consisted of CD4+ T cells from peripheral blood mononuclear cells, taken in the third trimester of pregnancy. The CDR3 here is CASSLVRFVNTGELFF. Written as DNA, the CDR3 is TGTGCCAGCAGCTTAGTACGGTTTGTTAACACCGGGGAGCTGTTTTTT.